The subject of this entry is one T cell receptor (beta chain). TCRdb reprocessed the 5' RACE reads via MiXCR and lists one record per CDR3 protein. The profile shows almost 600,000 distinct CDR3 sequences, approximately 13% of them singletons. This entry belongs to a study of T cells after yellow fever vaccination. Trimming removed 4 bases at V and 4 bases at J, with 20 bases between. The CDR3 is 16 residues long. The input for sequencing was PBMCs, taken on the day of the yellow fever booster vaccination. The source of this sequence is a man aged 25-45 years who received the YFV17D yellow fever vaccine. V gene TRBV23-1 combines with J gene TRBJ2-7; D not resolved. TRBV23-1 is treated as an ORF (open reading frame) with a function not yet certain. The CDR3 loop is CASSRPEWNRLYEQYF. The DNA of the CDR3 is TGCGCCAGCAGTCGCCCGGAGTGGAACCGCTTGTACGAGCAGTACTTC.